This paragraph covers one T cell receptor (beta chain) sequence. Possible read error: a much larger clone is one base away. This sample stems from a study of T cells in Graves' hyperthyroidism and ophthalmopathy. Germline V lookup: CDR1 SGDLS, CDR2 YYNGEE. This CDR3 contains 13 residues. There were TCR beta CDR3 regions amplified from RNA transcripts. A first-round RT-PCR of the TCR CDR3 used the HTBI primer set. Via MiXCR, TCRdb re-called the multiplex PCR reads, giving one row per CDR3 protein. The sample has hundreds of thousands of distinct CDR3 sequences; approximately 25% are singletons. The receptor was derived from a woman between 25 and 40 years old with Graves' ophthalmopathy. The chain combines TRBV9 with TRBJ1-1; no clear D gene. Sequences were obtained from blood. As DNA, the CDR3 is TGTGCCAGCAGTTTGACTCCGAGCGCTGAAGCTTGCTTT. Translation gives CASSLTPSAEACF.